The T cell receptor beta chain described here comes from a study of blood T cell repertoires in COVID-19 (dated by TCRdb to 2018 to 2020). Concerning the study at large: The collaborator samples originated in the United States, Italy and Spain and spanned the acute and convalescent phases of COVID-19. The prospective study material was composed of cDNA or gDNA derived from T cells, B-cell-depleted T cells, or PBMCs. Deeply sampled blood TCRbeta repertoires from subjects exposed to, actively infected with, or recovered from COVID-19 were included in the dataset. A freely available public database, intended as a resource for researchers studying the immune response to SARS-CoV-2, is where the repertoires were released. Samples were obtained from the ongoing ImmuneRACE study (first 160 participants) and from about 1,300 subjects provided by 6 global collaborators. A de-identified subject ID, COVID-19 status, age in years and sex were almost always included in the sample metadata. Where available, HLA class I and class II types were obtained from metadata supplied by the sample provider rather than from assay-based typing.

Sequences SEHNR (CDR1) and FQNEAQ (CDR2) are obtained from the germline V gene (reference sequence). Counted from cysteine to phenylalanine, this CDR3 has 15 amino acids. Kept here is only the CDR3 DNA, which spans 45 bases and is read in frame from base 1. V is trimmed back by 5 bases and J by 5 bases, and the junction contains 10 bases that no gene match accounts for. Note on this clone: The target of this receptor is not known. The sample holds no much larger clone one base away, and base qualities are not on file.

Study-wide conclusions, independent of this receptor: The quantity of clinical and demographic metadata differed by source and by participant and was supplied without curation.

Samples from volunteer blood donors who had recovered from COVID-19 were contributed by a second Seattle source. Each collaborating institution followed its own protocols to collect whole blood in K2EDTA tubes. For TCRbeta analysis, collaborators shipped samples as frozen whole blood, isolated PBMCs, or DNA extracted from either of those sample types. TCRbeta CDR3 regions were amplified from genomic DNA by means of the immunoSEQ Assay, a bias-controlled multiplex PCR. The original methods were these. Nucleated cell counts per sample were estimated from amplification of reference gene primers within the assay. To quantify the absolute abundance of each unique TCRbeta CDR3 rearrangement, sequence reads were collapsed and filtered. For each sample, productive Simpson clonality was calculated as the square root of Simpson's diversity index over productive rearrangements. TCRdb obtained this table from immuneACCESS and retained in-frame rearrangements with V and J assigned. These tables miss some clones; where compared with another copy, unresolved V genes account for less than half of the shortfall, and the remainder is unexplained. D and trimming come from the DNA, and the V and J calls and clone size come from that table. This sample has 200,000 to 250,000 clones in its table, and around 87% of those were observed once. Jointly, the top ten make up approximately 6.2% of the sample.

The specimen was peripheral blood. The rearrangement combines TRBV7-9 with TRBJ2-5; the junction holds 8 bases that match TRBD2. The sequence derives from a man aged 60 to 69 who had recovered from COVID-19. The CDR3 protein is CASSVLAGLGETQYF. Read as DNA, the sequence is TGTGCCAGCAGCGTATTAGCGGGGTTGGGGGAGACCCAGTACTTC.